A single sample is the source of the 18 T cell receptor beta chains below, sequenced in a study of OX40 agonist ivuxolimab in advanced cancers. Profiling relied on immunoSEQ multiplex PCR, and the TCRdb table lists in-frame clones only, not all of them. This sample has some 19,000 clones; less than 90% occur once, and the top ten carry 50%. Sequencing was performed on CD4+ or CD8+ T cells sorted from blood, taken in a trial of the OX40 agonist ivuxolimab. The receptors stem from an adult with an advanced solid tumor such as melanoma, head and neck, liver or kidney cancer.

The rearrangement links TRBV19 to TRBJ2-1, with no clear D. The CDR3 spans 13 residues. Germline loops: CDR1 LNHDA, CDR2 SQIVND (reference sequence). Between the trimmed V and J ends, which lost 3 bases and 5 bases, there was a span of 8 bases. In DNA, the CDR3 is TGTGCCAGTAGTATTGTCGGCCACAATGAGCAGTTCTTC. This codes for CASSIVGHNEQFF.

Written as DNA, the CDR3 is TGTGCCAGCAGTGAAGCGCTTCGACTAGCGGGTCTCCAAGAGACCCAGTACTTC. Its protein is CASSEALRLAGLQETQYF. The V call is TRBV6-1, the J call TRBJ2-5, with TRBD2 matching over 10 bases. Per the germline V gene, CDR1 is MNHNS and CDR2 is SASEGT. V shed 0 bases and J 1 base; nucleotides not matched to a gene: 8. The CDR3 length is 18 residues.

V gene TRBV7-8 combines with J gene TRBJ2-1, with TRBD2 matching over 10 bases. Germline lookup yields CDR1 SGHVS and CDR2 FQNEAQ. This CDR3 has 15 amino acids. Unmatched junction bases numbered 5, after V lost 4 bases and J lost 5 bases. The CDR3 region is CASSWPGLANNEQFF. For the CDR3, the DNA is TGTGCCAGCAGCTGGCCGGGACTAGCGAACAATGAGCAGTTCTTC.

The rearrangement uses TRBV6-5 and TRBJ2-5; D is tentatively TRBD1 or TRBD2 (5 bases each). The J call may be wrong; the DNA end is better matched by TRBJ2-7. Germline V gene data show CDR1 as MNHEY and CDR2 as SVGAGI. The length of the CDR3 is 14 residues. The CDR3 loop reads CASSYSRGSYEQYF. The DNA of the CDR3 is TGTGCCAGCAGTTACTCGAGGGGAAGCTACGAGCAGTACTTC.

The V gene is TRBV7-9, the J gene TRBJ2-7; D perhaps matches TRBD2 (6 bases). The CDR3 spans 16 residues. Deletions cut 1 base from V and 0 bases from J, with 13 bases between. CDR1 and CDR2 (germline): SEHNR, FQNEAQ (reference sequence). This chain's CDR3 is CASSLEGLSPSYEQYF. CDR3 bases: TGTGCCAGCAGCTTAGAGGGACTGTCCCCCTCCTACGAGCAGTACTTC.

The DNA of the CDR3 is TGTGCCAGTAGTATACTACTAGCGGGAGGGTATGAGCAGTTCTTC. This encodes CASSILLAGGYEQFF. The genes are TRBV19 and TRBJ2-1; 13 bases fit TRBD2. The CDR3 is 15 residues long. V shed 2 bases and J 8 bases; nucleotides not matched to a gene: 3. CDR1 and CDR2 (germline): LNHDA, SQIVND (reference sequence).

The chain is built from TRBV4-3 and TRBJ2-2; unclear D gene. With 0 bases removed from V and 5 bases from J, the gap between germline ends came to 10 bases. The CDR3 runs to 15 residues. The V gene's germline CDR1 is LGHNA and CDR2 YSLEER. As DNA, the CDR3 is TGCGCCAGCAGCCAAGACCGAGTGAGAACCGGGGAGCTGTTTTTT. It yields the protein CASSQDRVRTGELFF.

CDR3 sequence reads: CASSYGGSNQPQHF. The CDR3 nucleotides are TGTGCCAGCAGTTACGGGGGAAGCAATCAGCCCCAGCATTTT. The genes are TRBV6-5 and TRBJ1-5; D is possibly TRBD1 (5 bases). The length of the CDR3 is 14 residues. Trimming shortened V by 2 bases and J by 1 base, and 6 bases separated the two germline ends. Per germline, CDR1 MNHEY and CDR2 SVGAGI.

This chain connects TRBV19 to TRBJ2-7; D call uncertain. The CDR3 sequence is 14 residues long. V gave up 6 bases and J gave up 2 bases, with 14 bases separating them. Germline CDR1 LNHDA, CDR2 SQIVND (reference sequence). The DNA of the CDR3 is TGTGCCAGTAGGGAAGGTGATGCGGCCTACGAGCAGTACTTC. Its protein is CASREGDAAYEQYF.

The V gene is TRBV5-6, the J gene TRBJ2-5, with no clear D. The J call may be wrong; the DNA end is better matched by TRBJ2-7. CDR1 SGHDT and CDR2 YYEEEE come from the germline V gene. The CDR3 length is 13 residues. The CDR3 region is CASSLTGSYEQYF. The DNA of the CDR3 is TGTGCCAGCAGCTTAACTGGCTCCTACGAGCAGTACTTC.

This sequence joins TRBV7-8 and TRBJ2-3, with TRBD2 identical over 12 bases. The V gene's germline CDR1 is SGHVS and CDR2 FQNEAQ. V lost 5 bases and J lost 4; bases outside the gene matches: 7. The CDR3 covers 16 residues. This CDR3 is CASSLTSGRMSDTQYF. The CDR3 DNA is TGTGCCAGCAGCCTGACTAGCGGGAGAATGTCAGATACGCAGTATTTT.

This chain links TRBV7-8 with TRBJ2-2; 8 nucleotides line up with TRBD2. This CDR3 region has 15 residues. CDR1 SGHVS and CDR2 FQNEAQ come from the germline V gene. V lost 6 bases and J lost 6; bases outside the gene matches: 9. The CDR3 DNA sequence: TGTGCCAGCAGTGTACTCCGGGGGGGGCCCGGGGAGCTGTTTTTT. Its translation: CASSVLRGGPGELFF.

The chain combines TRBV4-3 with TRBJ2-3; 11 nucleotides align to TRBD2. V was pared by 4 bases and J by 6 bases, with 9 bases of the junction left unmatched. This CDR3 region has 16 residues. From germline, CDR1 is LGHNA and CDR2 YSLEER. The CDR3 loop is CASSPSPGLAEDTQYF. The CDR3 DNA reads as TGCGCCAGCAGCCCTTCACCGGGACTAGCGGAGGATACGCAGTATTTT.

Here the CDR3 reads CASSILRDYGYTF. For the CDR3, the DNA is TGTGCCAGTAGTATTCTCCGCGACTATGGCTACACCTTC. The rearrangement uses TRBV19 and TRBJ1-2; D gene uncertain. Deletions cut 3 bases from V and 3 bases from J, with 8 bases between. The germline gives CDR1 LNHDA, CDR2 SQIVND (reference sequence). The CDR3 has 13 residues.

The chain uses TRBV11-2 and TRBJ2-3; D tentatively reads TRBD1 or TRBD2 (5 bases each). Per the germline V gene, CDR1 is SGHAT and CDR2 is FQNNGV. Trimming took off 5 bases at V and 1 base at J, with 13 bases between the two ends. The CDR3 has 15 residues. The CDR3 bases are TGTGCCAGCAGCCTCTGGGACCTAGGCACAGATACGCAGTATTTT. It encodes CASSLWDLGTDTQYF.

V gene TRBV7-9 combines with J gene TRBJ2-5, with D possibly TRBD2 on 6 matching bases. The better agreement between TRBJ2-7 and the DNA end casts doubt on the J call. CDR1 is SEHNR and CDR2 is FQNEAQ in the germline V gene (reference sequence). This CDR3 is 15 amino acids long. CDR3: CASSFSGVSSYEQYF. The CDR3 DNA is TGTGCCAGCAGCTTTAGCGGTGTGAGCTCCTACGAGCAGTACTTC.

The V and J genes are TRBV7-9 and TRBJ2-7, with a tentative D call TRBD1 (8 bases). There are 14 residues in the CDR3. Germline CDR1 is SEHNR and CDR2 is FQNEAQ (reference sequence). Between the trimmed V and J ends, which lost 5 bases and 4 bases, there was a span of 15 bases. The CDR3 coding sequence is TGTGCCAGCAGCCCAAGCGGGACAGGATACGAGCAGTACTTC. Protein: CASSPSGTGYEQYF.

The rearrangement joins TRBV29-1 to TRBJ2-1; TRBD2 might be the D (6 bases). The CDR3 covers 13 residues. With 5 bases removed from V and 2 bases from J, the gap between germline ends came to 10 bases. Per germline, CDR1 SQVTM and CDR2 ANQGSEA. CDR3 DNA: TGCAGCGTTAGTGGCGGGACCTACAATGAGCAGTTCTTC. This gives the protein CSVSGGTYNEQFF.